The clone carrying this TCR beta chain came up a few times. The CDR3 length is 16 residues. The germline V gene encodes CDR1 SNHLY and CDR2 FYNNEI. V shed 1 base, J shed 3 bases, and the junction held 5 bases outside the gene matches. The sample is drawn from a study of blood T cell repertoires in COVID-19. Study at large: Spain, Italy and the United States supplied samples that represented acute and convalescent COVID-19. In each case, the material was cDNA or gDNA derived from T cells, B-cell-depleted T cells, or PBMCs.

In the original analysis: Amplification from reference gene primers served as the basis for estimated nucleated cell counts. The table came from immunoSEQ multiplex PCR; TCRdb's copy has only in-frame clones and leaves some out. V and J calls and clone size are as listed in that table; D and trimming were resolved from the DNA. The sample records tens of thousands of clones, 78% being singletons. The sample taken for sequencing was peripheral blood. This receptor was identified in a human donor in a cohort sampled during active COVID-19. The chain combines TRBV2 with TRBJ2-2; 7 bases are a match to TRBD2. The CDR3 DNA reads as TGTGCCAGCAGTGAAGGAGGGGAGGGGTACACCGGGGAGCTGTTTTTT. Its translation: CASSEGGEGYTGELFF.